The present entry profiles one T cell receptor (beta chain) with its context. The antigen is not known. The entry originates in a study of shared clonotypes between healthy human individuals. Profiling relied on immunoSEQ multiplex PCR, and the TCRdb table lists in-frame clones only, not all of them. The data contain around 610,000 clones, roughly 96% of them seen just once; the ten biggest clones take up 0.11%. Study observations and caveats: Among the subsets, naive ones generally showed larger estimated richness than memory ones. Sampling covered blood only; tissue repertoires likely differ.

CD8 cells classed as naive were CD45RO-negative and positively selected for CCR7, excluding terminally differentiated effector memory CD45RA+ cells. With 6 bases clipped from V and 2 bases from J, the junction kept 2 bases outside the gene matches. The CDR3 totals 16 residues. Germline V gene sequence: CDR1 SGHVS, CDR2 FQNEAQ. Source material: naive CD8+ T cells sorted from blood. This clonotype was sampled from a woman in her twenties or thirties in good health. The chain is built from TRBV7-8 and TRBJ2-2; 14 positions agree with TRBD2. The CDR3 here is CASRGLAGENTGELFF. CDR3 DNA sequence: TGTGCCAGCAGGGGACTAGCGGGAGAAAACACCGGGGAGCTGTTTTTT.